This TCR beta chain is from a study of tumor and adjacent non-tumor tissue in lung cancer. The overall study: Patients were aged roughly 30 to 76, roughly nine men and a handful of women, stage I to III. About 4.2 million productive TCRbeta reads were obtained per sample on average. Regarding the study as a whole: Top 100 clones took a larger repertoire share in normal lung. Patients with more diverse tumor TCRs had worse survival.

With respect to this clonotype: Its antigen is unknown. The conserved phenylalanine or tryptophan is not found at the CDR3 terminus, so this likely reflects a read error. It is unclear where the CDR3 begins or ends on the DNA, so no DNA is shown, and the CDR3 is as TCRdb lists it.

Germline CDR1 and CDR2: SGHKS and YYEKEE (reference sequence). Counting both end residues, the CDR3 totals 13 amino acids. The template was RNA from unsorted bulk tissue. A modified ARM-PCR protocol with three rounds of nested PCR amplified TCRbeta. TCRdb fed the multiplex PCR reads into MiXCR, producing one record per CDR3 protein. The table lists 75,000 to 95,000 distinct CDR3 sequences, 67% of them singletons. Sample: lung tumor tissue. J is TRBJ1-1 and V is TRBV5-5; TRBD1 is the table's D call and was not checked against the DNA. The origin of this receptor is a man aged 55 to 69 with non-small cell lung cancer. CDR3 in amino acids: CASTRDMNTEAFL.